A selection of T cell receptor beta chains follows, all from one sample in a study of T cell responses to AZD1222 COVID-19 vaccine. The method was immunoSEQ multiplex PCR; TCRdb's version includes in-frame clones alone and lacks a portion of them. This table holds some 200,000 clones, around 94% found once. Source: peripheral blood, taken 28 days after the second dose of the MenACWY control vaccine. The source of these receptors is an adult who received the MenACWY meningococcal vaccine as a control. CDR3s include the opening cysteine and the closing phenylalanine or tryptophan. D genes are given only for firm matches.

d_call,j_call,v_call,cdr3_nt,cdr3_aa
TRBD1,TRBJ2-6,TRBV6-5,TGTGCCAGCAGTTACGGGACAGTTTCTGGGGCCAACGTCCTGACTTTC,CASSYGTVSGANVLTF
.,TRBJ1-5,TRBV4-1,TGCGCCAGCAGCCAAGGGGTAGGGGCGAGCAATCAGCCCCAGCATTTT,CASSQGVGASNQPQHF
TRBD2,TRBJ2-7,TRBV19,TGTGCCAGTAGTATCCTAGCGGGACGATACGAGCAGTACTTC,CASSILAGRYEQYF
TRBD1,TRBJ1-5,TRBV7-9,TGTGCCAGCAGCTCTTTCCGGGACAGGGGTTGGGATCAGCCCCAGCATTTT,CASSSFRDRGWDQPQHF
.,TRBJ1-2,TRBV24-1,TGTGCCACCAGCGTGTCCGGGACTTGGGGCTATGGCTACACCTTC,CATSVSGTWGYGYTF
.,TRBJ2-5,TRBV5-1,TGCGCCAGCAGCTTGGTTGGTACAGTCCAAGAGACCCAGTACTTC,CASSLVGTVQETQYF
.,TRBJ1-1,TRBV7-2,TGTGCCAGCAGCTTAGCGCTGAGGGACGCTGAAGCTTTCTTT,CASSLALRDAEAFF
.,TRBJ2-2,TRBV9,TGTGCCAGCACCAAGACTAGTCTGAACGGGGAGCTGTTTTTT,CASTKTSLNGELFF
TRBD1,TRBJ2-7,TRBV7-8,TGTGCCAGCAGCTTTTACAGGGGAACCTCCTACGAGCAGTACTTC,CASSFYRGTSYEQYF
.,TRBJ1-1,TRBV11-2,TGTGCCAGCAGCCCCCCCGGGGCGGGGGGCACTGAAGCTTTCTTT,CASSPPGAGGTEAFF
TRBD1,TRBJ1-1,TRBV6-5,TGTGCCAGCAGTCCACCCCTAACAGGGGGAGCTTTCTTT,CASSPPLTGGAFF
.,TRBJ1-6,TRBV9,TGTGCCAGCAGCTCAACTAATTCACCCCTCCACTTT,CASSSTNSPLHF
TRBD2,TRBJ2-1,TRBV10-2,TGCGCCAGCAGTGAAACAGGGGTTGGTAGCGGGAGCCCCAATGAGCAGTTCTTC,CASSETGVGSGSPNEQFF